The entry below gives a single TCR beta chain sequence along with its context. This receptor's antigen is unknown. No base quality information exists; no much larger clone differs at one position. High-throughput TCR beta sequencing profiled peripheral blood CD8+ and CD4+ T cells from healthy donors, Susac syndrome patients and multiple sclerosis patients. The multiple sclerosis controls were treatment-naive patients who had stable or active relapsing-remitting disease and met the revised McDonald criteria. Bulk CD8+ and CD4+ T cells were purified magnetically by negative isolation, whereas CD8+ TEMRA cells were enriched by FACS. Blood was collected in EDTA tubes and processed within 24 hours, with PBMCs isolated through density gradient centrifugation. PBMCs intended for TCR sequencing were frozen in liquid nitrogen and were later thawed in a 37 degrees C water bath. The sorted or isolated CD4+, CD8+ and CD8+ TEMRA cells had a purity of 90% or higher.

The CDR3 contains 16 residues, cysteine and phenylalanine counted. The only DNA kept is the CDR3, 48 bases in frame from the first base. V ends up 4 bases short and J 2 bases short, with an unmatched junction base count of 8. CDR1 and CDR2 were assigned from the germline V gene as SGDLS and YYNGEE. This sample was included in a study of CD8 T cells in Susac syndrome (dated by TCRdb to the late 2010s). General notes on the study: Repertoire sequencing was used to test whether CD8+ T cell activation and differentiation in Susac syndrome was antigen driven.

Beyond this particular receptor, the publication reports: The study acknowledged that relatively few individuals were included in the TCR sequencing and HLA analysis.

RNA was extracted with the RNeasy kit and roughly 0.45 to 1 ug was reverse transcribed using random hexamers. The immunoSEQ multiplex PCR assay, which covers 54 Vbeta and 13 Jbeta segments, was used to amplify TCR beta CDR3 regions. To correct PCR amplification bias, a synthetic template baseline was used for both primer optimization and computational correction. The authors processed their data as follows. Reads were annotated to V, D and J genes according to IMGT and were analyzed with immunoSEQ Analyzer, with only productive sequences retained. Clonality was calculated as one minus the Shannon entropy normalized by log2 of the number of productive unique sequences. Public and private clones were assessed among the 100 most prevalent clones of each patient and control. Clones were defined as Susac-specific when absent from the healthy and MS cohorts, from about a thousand published viral clones and from other ImmuneACCESS disease sequences. TCRdb reanalyzed the raw reads on its own, using fastp at Q25 for trimming and MiXCR for clone calling, and kept in-frame beta chains. Identical CDR3 proteins give one entry, which carries the most common genes and DNA. What appears here as the V and J calls and clone size reflects TCRdb's work, not the paper's. Counted in this sample were 190,000 or so distinct CDR3 sequences; about 96% of them appeared once. The top ten clones comprise about 0.087% of the sample.

The sample comprised CD4+ T cells from PBMCs. The sequence is built from TRBV9 and TRBJ1-5, and 8 junctional nucleotides match TRBD1. The TCR originated in a human donor with multiple sclerosis. The CDR3 protein is CASSSPGGQGNQPQHF. The DNA sequence is as follows: TGTGCCAGCAGCTCCCCAGGGGGCCAGGGCAATCAGCCCCAGCATTTT. With the rest looked up from the reference TRBV9 and TRBJ1-5 genes rather than sequenced, the full variable domain is DSGVTQTPKHLITATGQRVTLRCSPRSGDLSVYWYQQSLDQGLQFLIQYYNGEERAKGNILERFSAQQFPDLHSELNLSSLELGDSALYFCASSSPGGQGNQPQHFGDGTRLSIL.